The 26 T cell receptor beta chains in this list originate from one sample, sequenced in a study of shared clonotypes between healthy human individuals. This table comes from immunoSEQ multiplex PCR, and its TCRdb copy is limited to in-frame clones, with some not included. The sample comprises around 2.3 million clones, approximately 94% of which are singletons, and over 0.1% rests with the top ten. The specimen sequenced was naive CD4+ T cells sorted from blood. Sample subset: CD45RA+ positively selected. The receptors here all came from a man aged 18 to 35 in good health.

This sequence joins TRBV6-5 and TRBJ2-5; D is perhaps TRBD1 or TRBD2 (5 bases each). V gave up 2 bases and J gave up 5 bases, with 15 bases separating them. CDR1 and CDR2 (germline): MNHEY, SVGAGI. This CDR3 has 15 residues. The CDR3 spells CASSYTLEGWETQYF. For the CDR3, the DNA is TGTGCCAGCAGTTACACGCTCGAGGGGTGGGAGACCCAGTACTTC.

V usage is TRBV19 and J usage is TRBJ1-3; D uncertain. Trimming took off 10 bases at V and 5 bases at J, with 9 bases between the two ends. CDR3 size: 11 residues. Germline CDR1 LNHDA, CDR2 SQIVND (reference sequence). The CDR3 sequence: CATQARNTIYF. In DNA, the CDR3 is TGTGCCACCCAAGCAAGAAACACCATATATTTT.

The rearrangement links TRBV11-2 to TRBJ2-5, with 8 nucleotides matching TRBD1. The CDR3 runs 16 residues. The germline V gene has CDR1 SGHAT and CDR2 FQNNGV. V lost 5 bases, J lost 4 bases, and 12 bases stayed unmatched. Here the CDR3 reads CASSQIGQGMAETQYF. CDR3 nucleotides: TGTGCCAGCAGCCAAATTGGACAGGGAATGGCAGAGACCCAGTACTTC.

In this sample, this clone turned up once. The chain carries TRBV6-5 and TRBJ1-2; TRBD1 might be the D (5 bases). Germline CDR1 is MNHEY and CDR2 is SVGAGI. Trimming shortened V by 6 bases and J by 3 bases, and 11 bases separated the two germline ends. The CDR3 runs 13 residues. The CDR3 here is CASRGVVHYGYTF. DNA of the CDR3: TGTGCCAGCAGGGGGGTGGTACACTATGGCTACACCTTC.

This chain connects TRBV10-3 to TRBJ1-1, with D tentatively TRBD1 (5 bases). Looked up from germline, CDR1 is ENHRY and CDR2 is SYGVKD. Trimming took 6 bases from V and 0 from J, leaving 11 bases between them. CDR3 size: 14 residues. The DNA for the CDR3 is TGTGCCATCAGGGAAGACAGCATGAACACTGAAGCTTTCTTT. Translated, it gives CAIREDSMNTEAFF.

CDR3: CAWSAGGYIEKLFF. The CDR3 coding sequence is TGTGCCTGGTCCGCCGGGGGGTATATCGAAAAACTGTTTTTT. The chain joins TRBV30 to TRBJ1-4, with D perhaps matching TRBD1 (5 bases). Per germline, CDR1 GTSNPN and CDR2 SVGIG (reference sequence). This CDR3 has 14 amino acids. V dropped 5 bases and J dropped 8 bases, with 18 bases sitting between them.

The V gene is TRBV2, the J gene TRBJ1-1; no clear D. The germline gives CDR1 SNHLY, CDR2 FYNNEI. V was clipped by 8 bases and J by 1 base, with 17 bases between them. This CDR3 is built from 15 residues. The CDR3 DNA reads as TGTGCCAGCTCCGGTCGGTCCTCGCGGAACACTGAAGCTTTCTTT. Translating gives CASSGRSSRNTEAFF.

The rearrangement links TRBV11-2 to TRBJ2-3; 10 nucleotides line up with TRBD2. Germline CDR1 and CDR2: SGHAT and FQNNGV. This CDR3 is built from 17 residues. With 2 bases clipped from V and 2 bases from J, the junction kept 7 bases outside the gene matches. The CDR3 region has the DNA TGTGCCAGCAGCTTATCTGGGACTAGCGCGAACACAGATACGCAGTATTTT. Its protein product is CASSLSGTSANTDTQYF.

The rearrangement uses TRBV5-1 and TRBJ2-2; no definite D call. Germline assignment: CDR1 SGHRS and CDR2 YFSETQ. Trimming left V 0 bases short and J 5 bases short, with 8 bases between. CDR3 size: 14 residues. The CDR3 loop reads CASSLDRSTGELFF. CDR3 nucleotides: TGCGCCAGCAGCTTGGATCGTTCTACCGGGGAGCTGTTTTTT.

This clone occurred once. The CDR3 is CASGSGVAYGYTF. The DNA for the CDR3 is TGTGCCAGCGGTTCAGGGGTTGCCTATGGCTACACCTTC. The chain carries TRBV7-9 and TRBJ1-2; the D gene is possibly TRBD1 (6 bases). Trimming removed 8 bases from V and 4 bases from J, with 14 bases in between. CDR1 is SEHNR and CDR2 is FQNEAQ in the germline V gene (reference sequence). CDR3 length: 13 residues.

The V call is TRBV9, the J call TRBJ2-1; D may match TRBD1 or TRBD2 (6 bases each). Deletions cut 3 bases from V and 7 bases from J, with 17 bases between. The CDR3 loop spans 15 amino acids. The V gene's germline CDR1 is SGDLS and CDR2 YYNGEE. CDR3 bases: TGTGCCAGCAGCGCTGGGGGGACACAGTGGAATGAGCAGTTCTTC. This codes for CASSAGGTQWNEQFF.

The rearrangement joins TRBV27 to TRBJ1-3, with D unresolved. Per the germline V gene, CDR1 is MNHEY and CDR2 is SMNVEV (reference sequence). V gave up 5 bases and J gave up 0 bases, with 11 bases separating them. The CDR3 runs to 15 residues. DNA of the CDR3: TGTGCCAGCAGTCCTCGGACGGTCTCTGGAAACACCATATATTTT. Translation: CASSPRTVSGNTIYF.

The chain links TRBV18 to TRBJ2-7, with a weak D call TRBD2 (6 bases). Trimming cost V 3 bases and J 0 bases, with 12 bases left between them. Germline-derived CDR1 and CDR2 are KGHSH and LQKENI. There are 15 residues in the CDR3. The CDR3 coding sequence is TGTGCCAGCTCACCGGGCGGGGACCGCTCCTACGAGCAGTACTTC. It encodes CASSPGGDRSYEQYF.

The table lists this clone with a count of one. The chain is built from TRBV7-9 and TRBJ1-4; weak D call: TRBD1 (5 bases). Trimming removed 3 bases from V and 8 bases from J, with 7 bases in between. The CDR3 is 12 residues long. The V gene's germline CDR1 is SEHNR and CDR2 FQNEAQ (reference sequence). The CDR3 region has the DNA TGTGCCAGCAGCTTGGGGGACGAAAAACTGTTTTTT. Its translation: CASSLGDEKLFF. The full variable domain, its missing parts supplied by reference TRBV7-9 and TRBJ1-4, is DTGVSQNPRHKITKRGQNVTFRCDPISEHNRLYWYRQTLGQGPEFLTYFQNEAQLEKSRLLSDRFSAERPKGSFSTLEIQRTEQGDSAMYLCASSLGDEKLFFGSGTQLSVL.

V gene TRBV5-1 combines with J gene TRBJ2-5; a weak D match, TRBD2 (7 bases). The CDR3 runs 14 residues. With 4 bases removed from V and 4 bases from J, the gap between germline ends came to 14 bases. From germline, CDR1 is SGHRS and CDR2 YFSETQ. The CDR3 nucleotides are TGCGCCAGCAGCCGCGGGGGCTCCACAGAGACCCAGTACTTC. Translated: CASSRGGSTETQYF.

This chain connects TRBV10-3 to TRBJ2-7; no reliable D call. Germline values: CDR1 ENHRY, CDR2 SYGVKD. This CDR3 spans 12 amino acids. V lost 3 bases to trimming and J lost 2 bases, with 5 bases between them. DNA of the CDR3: TGTGCCATCAGTGACAGGCCCTACGAGCAGTACTTC. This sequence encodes CAISDRPYEQYF.

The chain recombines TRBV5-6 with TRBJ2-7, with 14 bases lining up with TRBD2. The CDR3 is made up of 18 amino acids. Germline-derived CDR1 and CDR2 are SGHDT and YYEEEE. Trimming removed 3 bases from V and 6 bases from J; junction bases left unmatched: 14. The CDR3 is CASSWGLAGVTTLGEQYF. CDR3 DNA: TGTGCCAGCAGCTGGGGACTAGCGGGAGTTACCACGTTGGGCGAGCAGTACTTC.

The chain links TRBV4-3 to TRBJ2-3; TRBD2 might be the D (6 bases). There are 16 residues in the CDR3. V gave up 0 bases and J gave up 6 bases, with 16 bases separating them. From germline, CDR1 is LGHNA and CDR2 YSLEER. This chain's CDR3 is CASSQDGAGGLDTQYF. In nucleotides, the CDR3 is TGCGCCAGCAGCCAAGATGGGGCTGGGGGGTTGGATACGCAGTATTTT.

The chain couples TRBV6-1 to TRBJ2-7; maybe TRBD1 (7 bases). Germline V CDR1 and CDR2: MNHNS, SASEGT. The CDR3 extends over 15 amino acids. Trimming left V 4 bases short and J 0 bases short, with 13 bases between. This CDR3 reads CASSGQGGLSYEQYF. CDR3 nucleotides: TGTGCCAGCAGTGGACAGGGAGGCCTCTCCTACGAGCAGTACTTC.

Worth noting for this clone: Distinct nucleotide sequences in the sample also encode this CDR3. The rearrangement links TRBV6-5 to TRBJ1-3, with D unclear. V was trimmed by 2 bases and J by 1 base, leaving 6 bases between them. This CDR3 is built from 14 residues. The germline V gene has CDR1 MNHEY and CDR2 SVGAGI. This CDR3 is CASSYEGSGNTIYF. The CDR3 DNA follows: TGTGCCAGCAGTTACGAGGGTTCTGGAAACACCATATATTTT.

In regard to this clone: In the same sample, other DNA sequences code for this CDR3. In DNA form, the CDR3 reads TGTGCCAGCAGTGAATCGGGGGGGACTGAAGCTTTCTTT. Its translation: CASSESGGTEAFF. The chain employs TRBV25-1 and TRBJ1-1, with D maybe TRBD1 (5 bases). The V gene lost 1 base and the J gene lost 5 bases, with 8 bases spanning the gap. There are 13 residues in the CDR3. Looked up from germline, CDR1 is MGHDK and CDR2 is SYGVNS.

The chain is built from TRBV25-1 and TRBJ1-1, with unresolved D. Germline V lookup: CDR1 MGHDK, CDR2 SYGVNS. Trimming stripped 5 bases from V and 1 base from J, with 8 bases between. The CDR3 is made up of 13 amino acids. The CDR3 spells CASSYAGNTEAFF. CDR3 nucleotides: TGTGCCAGCAGTTATGCGGGGAACACTGAAGCTTTCTTT.

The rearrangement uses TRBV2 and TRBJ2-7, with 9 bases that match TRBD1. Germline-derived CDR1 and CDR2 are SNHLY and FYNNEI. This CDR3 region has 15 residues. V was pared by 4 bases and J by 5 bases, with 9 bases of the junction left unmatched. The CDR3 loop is CASSGVQGATDEQYF. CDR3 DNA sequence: TGTGCCAGCAGTGGAGTACAGGGGGCGACGGACGAGCAGTACTTC.

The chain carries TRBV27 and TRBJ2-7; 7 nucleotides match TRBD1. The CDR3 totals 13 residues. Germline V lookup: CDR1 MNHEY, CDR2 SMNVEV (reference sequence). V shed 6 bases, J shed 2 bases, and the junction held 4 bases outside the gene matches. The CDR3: CASRWTGTYEQYF. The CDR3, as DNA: TGTGCCAGCAGATGGACAGGTACCTACGAGCAGTACTTC.

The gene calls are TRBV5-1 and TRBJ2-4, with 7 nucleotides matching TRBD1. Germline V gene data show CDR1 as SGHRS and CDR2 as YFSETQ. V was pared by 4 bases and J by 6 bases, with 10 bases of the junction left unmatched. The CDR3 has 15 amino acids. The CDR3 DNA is TGCGCCAGCAGCCCCACGTTGACAGGGACAAACATTCAGTACTTC. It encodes CASSPTLTGTNIQYF.

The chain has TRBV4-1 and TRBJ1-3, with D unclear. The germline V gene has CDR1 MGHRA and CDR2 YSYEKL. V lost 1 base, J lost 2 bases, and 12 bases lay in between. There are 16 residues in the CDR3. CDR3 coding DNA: TGCGCCAGCAGCCAAGTAAATTCCCAGACTGGAAACACCATATATTTT. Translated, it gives CASSQVNSQTGNTIYF.